These 2 T cell receptor beta chains were sequenced from one sample in a study of blood T cell repertoires in COVID-19. Assay used: immunoSEQ multiplex PCR; TCRdb lists only in-frame clones, some missing. This sample yields more than 250,000 clones, of which around 87% are seen a single time; 1% belongs to the top ten. The specimen sequenced was peripheral blood. Every receptor here comes from a man aged 45-65 years with active or convalescent COVID-19.

This rearrangement joins TRBV2 to TRBJ2-7; 9 nucleotides align to TRBD2. The CDR3 is 17 amino acids. Trimming took 2 bases from V and 6 from J; bases not matched to a gene: 14. CDR1 and CDR2 (germline): SNHLY, FYNNEI. CDR3 sequence: CASSERYGGGAVPEQYF. The CDR3 region has the DNA TGTGCCAGCAGTGAAAGATACGGCGGGGGGGCCGTTCCCGAGCAGTACTTC.

This clone has more than one count but fewer than ten. The gene calls are TRBV7-2 and TRBJ1-2; 7 bases map to TRBD1. With V trimmed by 1 base and J by 2 bases, 4 bases remained unmatched. This CDR3 is 15 amino acids long. CDR1 is SGHTA and CDR2 is FQGNSA in the germline V gene. The DNA of the CDR3 is TGTGCCAGCAGCTTAGAGAGGGGGCGCAACTATGGCTACACCTTC. It yields the protein CASSLERGRNYGYTF.